These 15 T cell receptor beta chains originate from one sample sequenced in a study of Ad26.COV2.S vaccination and SARS-CoV-2 variants. TCRdb's copy holds only in-frame clones and misses some; the assay was immunoSEQ multiplex PCR. The data hold about 350,000 clones, with roughly 89% observed a single time. The treatment is: around 19 received Ad26.COV2.S at low or high dose, single or two shots; 5 received placebo; per-sample allocation not given. Day 63 after the first injection of vaccine or placebo was the sampling time. The sequences come from peripheral blood, collected in a trial of Ad26.COV2.S vaccine versus placebo. The receptors here all came from a person aged 18-60 years who received the Ad26.COV2.S COVID-19 vaccine or a placebo.

The chain couples TRBV4-3 to TRBJ1-2; D is uncertain. This CDR3 is 16 amino acids long. V shed 1 base and J shed 3 bases, with 15 bases lying between them. Per germline, CDR1 LGHNA and CDR2 YSLEER. The DNA for the CDR3 is TGCGCCAGCAGCCAAGGTCGGGTAGACGTATACTATGGCTACACCTTC. Amino acids: CASSQGRVDVYYGYTF.

This clone was seen once. The gene calls are TRBV19 and TRBJ2-1, with 7 bases fitting TRBD2. J gave up 7 bases and V 6 bases, and 6 bases lay outside the gene matches. Germline CDR1 is LNHDA and CDR2 is SQIVND (reference sequence). The CDR3 runs 13 residues. In DNA form, the CDR3 reads TGTGCCAGTAGCCGACTAGCCCGGAATGAGCAGTTCTTC. Translated, it gives CASSRLARNEQFF.

This clone appeared a single time. The V gene is TRBV7-2, the J gene TRBJ2-7; D gene uncertain. The CDR3 is made up of 13 amino acids. Germline CDR1 and CDR2: SGHTA and FQGNSA. The V gene lost 0 bases and the J gene lost 3 bases, with 6 bases spanning the gap. The CDR3, as DNA: TGTGCCAGCAGCTTAGCTACCCACTACGAGCAGTACTTC. Protein: CASSLATHYEQYF.

The chain links TRBV4-1 to TRBJ2-1; 8 positions match TRBD2. The germline CDR1 and CDR2 sequences are MGHRA and YSYEKL. This CDR3 is 15 amino acids long. V was clipped by 4 bases and J by 3 bases; unmatched bases: 5. CDR3 region: CASSPGLAIYNEQFF. In DNA form, the CDR3 reads TGCGCCAGCAGCCCAGGACTAGCAATCTACAATGAGCAGTTCTTC.

The chain recombines TRBV5-6 with TRBJ1-1; D ambiguous. The germline CDR1 and CDR2 sequences are SGHDT and YYEEEE. CDR3 length: 15 residues. The V and J ends lost 5 bases and 1 base respectively, with 15 bases between them. The CDR3 is CASRTLGRRNTEAFF. In DNA, the CDR3 is TGTGCCAGCAGAACCCTGGGCAGGAGGAACACTGAAGCTTTCTTT.

The chain uses TRBV19 and TRBJ1-2, with 8 bases aligning to TRBD1. V was clipped by 5 bases and J by 3 bases; unmatched bases: 8. This CDR3 is built from 15 residues. Germline-derived CDR1 and CDR2 are LNHDA and SQIVND (reference sequence). The CDR3 reads CASSLNAGGDYGYTF. Here the CDR3 DNA reads TGTGCCAGTAGTCTGAACGCAGGGGGCGACTATGGCTACACCTTC.

The chain links TRBV5-1 to TRBJ2-5, with a weak D call TRBD1 (5 bases). From germline, CDR1 is SGHRS and CDR2 YFSETQ. Between the trimmed V and J ends, which lost 1 base and 3 bases, there was a span of 13 bases. This CDR3 comprises 15 residues. CDR3 region: CASSLRSAREETQYF. As DNA, the CDR3 is TGCGCCAGCAGCTTGAGGTCGGCCAGGGAAGAGACCCAGTACTTC.

The chain joins TRBV5-1 to TRBJ1-6; 7 bases agree with TRBD1. V shed 4 bases and J 6 bases; nucleotides not matched to a gene: 7. Germline CDR1 SGHRS, CDR2 YFSETQ. The CDR3 covers 15 residues. The CDR3 is CASSGTTGSNSPLHF. The CDR3, as DNA: TGCGCCAGCAGCGGAACGACAGGGAGTAATTCACCCCTCCACTTT. The entire variable domain, with the rest obtained from reference TRBV5-1 and TRBJ1-6, is as follows: KAGVTQTPRYLIKTRGQQVTLSCSPISGHRSVSWYQQTPGQGLQFLFEYFSETQRNKGNFPGRFSGRQFSNSRSEMNVSTLELGDSALYLCASSGTTGSNSPLHFGNGTRLTVT.

The chain uses TRBV5-1 and TRBJ2-1, with D unclear. Germline loops: CDR1 SGHRS, CDR2 YFSETQ. The CDR3 is 14 amino acids. V was pared by 0 bases and J by 5 bases, with 9 bases between. CDR3 nucleotide sequence: TGCGCCAGCAGCTTGGTTTCCCAGAACAATGAGCAGTTCTTC. Translated, it gives CASSLVSQNNEQFF.

This chain joins TRBV24-1 and TRBJ2-1; 12 nucleotides line up with TRBD1. V lost 4 bases, J lost 9 bases, and 6 bases stayed unmatched. Germline-derived CDR1 and CDR2 are KGHDR and SFDVKD. The CDR3 has 15 amino acids. The CDR3 DNA sequence: TGTGCCACCAGTGACCCGGGACAGGGGGCCGGTGAGCAGTTCTTC. This translates into CATSDPGQGAGEQFF.

This clone was seen once. The J gene is TRBJ1-1, the V gene TRBV2; D unresolved. The CDR3 extends over 13 amino acids. Trimming stripped 4 bases from V and 6 bases from J, with 12 bases between. Germline values: CDR1 SNHLY, CDR2 FYNNEI. CDR3 bases: TGTGCCAGCAGTGCAGGCGAGTTGGCTGAAGCTTTCTTT. It specifies CASSAGELAEAFF. Variable domain in full (rest from reference TRBV2 and TRBJ1-1): EPEVTQTPSHQVTQMGQEVILRCVPISNHLYFYWYRQILGQKVEFLVSFYNNEISEKSEIFDDQFSVERPDGSNFTLKIRSTKLEDSAMYFCASSAGELAEAFFGQGTRLTVV.

This chain joins TRBV6-2 or TRBV6-3 and TRBJ2-2, with no clear D. Germline CDR1 is MNHEY and CDR2 is SVGEGT. This CDR3 is 12 amino acids long. Trimming removed 6 bases from V and 6 bases from J, with 8 bases in between. The CDR3 spells CASSRLSGELFF. The CDR3 DNA sequence: TGTGCCAGCAGCCGGCTTTCCGGGGAGCTGTTTTTT.

This chain connects TRBV7-9 to TRBJ1-2; D may be TRBD1 (5 bases). Trimming stripped 4 bases from V and 2 bases from J, with 8 bases between. In germline, CDR1 is SEHNR, CDR2 FQNEAQ (reference sequence). The CDR3 has 13 residues. The CDR3 loop reads CASSSRDNYGYTF. For the CDR3, the DNA is TGTGCCAGCAGCTCCCGGGACAACTATGGCTACACCTTC.

The V call is TRBV14, the J call TRBJ2-5; D gene ambiguous. The CDR3 spans 14 residues. CDR1 is SGHDN, CDR2 FVKESK, per germline. V dropped 4 bases and J dropped 2 bases, with 11 bases sitting between them. The CDR3 loop is CASSLSRLQETQYF. CDR3 nucleotides: TGTGCCAGCAGCCTCAGTCGGCTTCAAGAGACCCAGTACTTC.

The chain employs TRBV6-1 and TRBJ1-5; D is perhaps TRBD1 (5 bases). Germline assignment: CDR1 MNHNS and CDR2 SASEGT. The germline V and J ends were trimmed by 1 base and 6 bases, with 13 bases remaining between them. The CDR3 contains 15 residues. The CDR3, as DNA: TGTGCCAGCAGTGAAGATGGGGGAACGGGTCAGCCCCAGCATTTT. The encoded protein is CASSEDGGTGQPQHF.